A single sample gave rise to the 2 T cell receptor beta chains below, sequenced in a study of graft-versus-host responses after intestinal transplantation. No antigens are known for them. The data were produced by immunoSEQ multiplex PCR, yet TCRdb's version contains in-frame clones alone and is incomplete. The repertoire holds about 88,000 clones, 94% seen once, with 0.15% to 0.2% in the top ten. Specimen: unstimulated CD4+ T cells sorted from spleen or lymph node cells, collected before transplant. Receptors were obtained from a human donor who was the organ donor for an intestinal transplant.

The chain has TRBV6-5 and TRBJ1-5; the match to TRBD1 covers 8 bases. The germline gives CDR1 MNHEY, CDR2 SVGAGI. V gave up 5 bases and J gave up 3 bases; unmatched junction bases: 6. This CDR3 region has 15 residues. CDR3 nucleotides: TGTGCCAGCAGTAGACAGGGGATTTCCAATCAGCCCCAGCATTTT. Encoded protein: CASSRQGISNQPQHF.

As for this clone: Within the sample, other DNA sequences also encode this same CDR3. The chain uses TRBV28 and TRBJ1-3; tentative D call: TRBD1 (5 bases). V lost 5 bases and J 0 bases, leaving 17 bases between the germline ends. CDR3 length: 17 amino acids. Per the germline V gene, CDR1 is MDHEN and CDR2 is SYDVKM. The CDR3 reads CASSPPGTLSSGNTIYF. CDR3 coding DNA: TGTGCCAGCAGTCCACCAGGGACCTTGAGCTCTGGAAACACCATATATTTT.